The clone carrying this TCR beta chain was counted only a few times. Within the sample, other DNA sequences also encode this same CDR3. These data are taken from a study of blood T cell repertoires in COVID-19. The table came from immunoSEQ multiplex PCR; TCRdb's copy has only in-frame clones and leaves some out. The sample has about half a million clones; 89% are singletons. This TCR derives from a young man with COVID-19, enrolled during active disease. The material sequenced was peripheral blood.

The DNA for the CDR3 is TGCGCCAGCAGCCAAGCGACGGGAGCATCCTACGAGCAGTACTTC. This translates into CASSQATGASYEQYF. The J gene is TRBJ2-7, the V gene TRBV4-1, with a possible D match to TRBD2 (6 bases). V lost 1 base, J lost 1 base, and 11 bases lay in between. The CDR3 totals 15 residues. CDR1 is MGHRA and CDR2 is YSYEKL in the germline V gene.